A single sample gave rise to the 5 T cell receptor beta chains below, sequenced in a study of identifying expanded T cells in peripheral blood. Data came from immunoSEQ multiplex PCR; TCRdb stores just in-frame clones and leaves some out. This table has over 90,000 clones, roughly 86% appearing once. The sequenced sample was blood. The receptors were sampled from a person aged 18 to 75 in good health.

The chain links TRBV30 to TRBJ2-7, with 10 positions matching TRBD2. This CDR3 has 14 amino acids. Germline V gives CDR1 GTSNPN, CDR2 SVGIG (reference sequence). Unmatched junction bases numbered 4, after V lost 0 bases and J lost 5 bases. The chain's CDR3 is CAWSVPSGRNEQYF. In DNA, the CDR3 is TGTGCCTGGAGTGTACCTAGCGGGAGAAACGAGCAGTACTTC.

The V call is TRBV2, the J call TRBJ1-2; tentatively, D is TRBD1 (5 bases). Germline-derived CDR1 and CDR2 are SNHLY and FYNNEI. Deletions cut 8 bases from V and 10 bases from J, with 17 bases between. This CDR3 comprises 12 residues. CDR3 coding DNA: TGTGCCAGCGGCACAGGTCCCCCTATCTACACCTTC. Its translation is CASGTGPPIYTF.

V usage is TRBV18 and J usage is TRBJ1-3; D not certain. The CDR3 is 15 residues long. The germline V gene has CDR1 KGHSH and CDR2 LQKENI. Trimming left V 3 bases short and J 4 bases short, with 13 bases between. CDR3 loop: CASSPTSIGGNTIYF. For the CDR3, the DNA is TGTGCCAGCTCACCCACCTCGATTGGGGGAAACACCATATATTTT.

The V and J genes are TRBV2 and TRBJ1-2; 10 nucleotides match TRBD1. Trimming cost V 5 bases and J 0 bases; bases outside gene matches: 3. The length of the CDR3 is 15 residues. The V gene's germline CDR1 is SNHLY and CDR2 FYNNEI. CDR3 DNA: TGTGCCAGCAGTTGGGACAGGGGTTCTAACTATGGCTACACCTTC. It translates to CASSWDRGSNYGYTF.

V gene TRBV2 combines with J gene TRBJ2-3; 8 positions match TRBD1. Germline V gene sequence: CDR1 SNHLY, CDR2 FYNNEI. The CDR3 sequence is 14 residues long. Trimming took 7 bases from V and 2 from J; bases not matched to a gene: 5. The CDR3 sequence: CASNYRGTTDTQYF. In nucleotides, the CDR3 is TGTGCCAGCAATTACAGGGGGACCACAGATACGCAGTATTTT.